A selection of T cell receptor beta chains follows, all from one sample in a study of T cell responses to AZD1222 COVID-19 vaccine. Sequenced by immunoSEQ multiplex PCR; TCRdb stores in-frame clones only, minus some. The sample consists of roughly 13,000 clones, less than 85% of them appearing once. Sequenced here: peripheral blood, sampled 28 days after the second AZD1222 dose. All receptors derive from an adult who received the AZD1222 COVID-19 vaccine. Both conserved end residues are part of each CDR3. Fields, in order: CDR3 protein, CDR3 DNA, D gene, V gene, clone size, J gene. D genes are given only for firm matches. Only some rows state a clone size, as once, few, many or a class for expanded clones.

CDR3 protein: CASSPPAGGRITDTQYF; CDR3 DNA: TGTGCCAGCTCACCACCGGCCGGCGGGAGGATCACAGATACGCAGTATTTT; D gene: TRBD2; V gene: TRBV18; clone size: .; J gene: TRBJ2-3
CDR3 protein: CASSQVAGAVSNEQFF; CDR3 DNA: TGTGCCAGCAGCCAAGTGGCGGGAGCAGTCAGTAATGAGCAGTTCTTC; D gene: TRBD2; V gene: TRBV4-2; clone size: .; J gene: TRBJ2-1
CDR3 protein: CASSLMAEQYF; CDR3 DNA: TGTGCCAGCAGTTTAATGGCGGAGCAGTACTTC; D gene: .; V gene: TRBV12-3/TRBV12-4; clone size: .; J gene: TRBJ2-7
CDR3 protein: CASSEPLGVSYNEQFF; CDR3 DNA: TGTGCCAGCAGTGAACCTTTGGGGGTATCCTACAATGAGCAGTTCTTC; D gene: .; V gene: TRBV2; clone size: .; J gene: TRBJ2-1
CDR3 protein: CASGPASYEQYF; CDR3 DNA: TGTGCCAGCGGCCCAGCTTCCTACGAGCAGTACTTC; D gene: .; V gene: TRBV28; clone size: once; J gene: TRBJ2-7
CDR3 protein: CASSLPGRANEKLFF; CDR3 DNA: TGTGCCAGCAGCTTACCGGGACGGGCTAATGAAAAACTGTTTTTT; D gene: .; V gene: TRBV7-9; clone size: few; J gene: TRBJ1-4
CDR3 protein: CASSLQGNTEAFF; CDR3 DNA: TGTGCCAGCAGTCTCCAGGGGAACACTGAAGCTTTCTTT; D gene: .; V gene: TRBV7-9; clone size: .; J gene: TRBJ1-1
CDR3 protein: CASSQLGRDTQYF; CDR3 DNA: TGTGCCAGCAGCCAGCTCGGGCGAGATACGCAGTATTTT; D gene: .; V gene: TRBV5-6; clone size: .; J gene: TRBJ2-3
CDR3 protein: CAISEFQTNTEAFF; CDR3 DNA: TGTGCCATCAGTGAGTTTCAGACGAACACTGAAGCTTTCTTT; D gene: .; V gene: TRBV10-3; clone size: .; J gene: TRBJ1-1
CDR3 protein: CAWTQSSGNTIYF; CDR3 DNA: TGTGCCTGGACACAGAGCTCTGGAAACACCATATATTTT; D gene: .; V gene: TRBV30; clone size: .; J gene: TRBJ1-3
CDR3 protein: CASSLAGEPFNEQYF; CDR3 DNA: TGTGCCAGCAGCTTAGCGGGAGAACCCTTTAACGAGCAGTACTTC; D gene: .; V gene: TRBV7-2; clone size: few; J gene: TRBJ2-7
CDR3 protein: CASSLLGVSSYNEQFF; CDR3 DNA: TGTGCCAGCAGCTTATTGGGGGTTAGCTCCTACAATGAGCAGTTCTTC; D gene: .; V gene: TRBV7-3; clone size: .; J gene: TRBJ2-1
CDR3 protein: CASSYSMNTEAFF; CDR3 DNA: TGCGCCAGCAGCTACAGTATGAACACTGAAGCTTTCTTT; D gene: .; V gene: TRBV5-1; clone size: .; J gene: TRBJ1-1
CDR3 protein: CSASVGRRAEAFF; CDR3 DNA: TGCAGTGCTAGTGTCGGACGTAGGGCTGAAGCTTTCTTT; D gene: .; V gene: TRBV20-1; clone size: .; J gene: TRBJ1-1
CDR3 protein: CAWSVPGGTFGVQFF; CDR3 DNA: TGTGCCTGGAGTGTACCAGGGGGGACATTTGGGGTGCAGTTCTTC; D gene: .; V gene: TRBV30; clone size: .; J gene: TRBJ2-1
CDR3 protein: CATNGKTNTEAFF; CDR3 DNA: TGTGCCACCAACGGAAAGACGAACACTGAAGCTTTCTTT; D gene: .; V gene: TRBV15; clone size: .; J gene: TRBJ1-1
CDR3 protein: CASSQVTLEGRELFF; CDR3 DNA: TGCGCCAGCAGCCAAGTCACGCTGGAGGGGCGGGAGCTGTTTTTT; D gene: .; V gene: TRBV4-1; clone size: once; J gene: TRBJ2-2
CDR3 protein: CASSSRGAGRYNEQFF; CDR3 DNA: TGTGCCAGCAGTTCACGCGGGGCAGGCCGATACAATGAGCAGTTCTTC; D gene: .; V gene: TRBV28; clone size: .; J gene: TRBJ2-1
CDR3 protein: CASSLAAGNYEQYF; CDR3 DNA: TGTGCCAGCAGCTTAGCGGCAGGGAACTACGAGCAGTACTTC; D gene: .; V gene: TRBV7-2; clone size: .; J gene: TRBJ2-7
CDR3 protein: CASSYQPDGNNEQFF; CDR3 DNA: TGTGCCAGCAGTTACCAACCAGACGGAAACAATGAGCAGTTCTTC; D gene: .; V gene: TRBV6-2/TRBV6-3; clone size: .; J gene: TRBJ2-1
CDR3 protein: CSGGAGEYEQYF; CDR3 DNA: TGCAGCGGTGGGGCAGGGGAGTACGAGCAGTACTTC; D gene: .; V gene: TRBV29-1; clone size: .; J gene: TRBJ2-7
CDR3 protein: CSVGTGELFF; CDR3 DNA: TGCAGCGTTGGCACCGGGGAGCTGTTTTTT; D gene: .; V gene: TRBV29-1; clone size: .; J gene: TRBJ2-2
CDR3 protein: CASSWRQPGNTEAFF; CDR3 DNA: TGTGCCAGCAGTTGGCGACAGCCTGGGAACACTGAAGCTTTCTTT; D gene: .; V gene: TRBV27; clone size: .; J gene: TRBJ1-1
CDR3 protein: CASRPAYGNEKLFF; CDR3 DNA: TGTGCCAGCAGGCCGGCGTATGGTAATGAAAAACTGTTTTTT; D gene: .; V gene: TRBV6-5; clone size: .; J gene: TRBJ1-4
CDR3 protein: CASSRGQMNTEAFF; CDR3 DNA: TGTGCCAGCAGCCGCGGACAGATGAACACTGAAGCTTTCTTT; D gene: .; V gene: TRBV6-2/TRBV6-3; clone size: once; J gene: TRBJ1-1
CDR3 protein: CASSVDGRTYEQYF; CDR3 DNA: TGTGCCAGCAGCGTAGATGGCAGGACCTACGAGCAGTACTTC; D gene: .; V gene: TRBV9; clone size: .; J gene: TRBJ2-7
CDR3 protein: CASSIMSGTAPNTEAFF; CDR3 DNA: TGTGCCAGCAGCATAATGTCAGGGACAGCCCCGAACACTGAAGCTTTCTTT; D gene: TRBD1; V gene: TRBV5-6; clone size: .; J gene: TRBJ1-1
CDR3 protein: CASSAGSTNTGELFF; CDR3 DNA: TGCGCCAGCAGCGCGGGGTCCACGAACACCGGGGAGCTGTTTTTT; D gene: .; V gene: TRBV5-1; clone size: once; J gene: TRBJ2-2
CDR3 protein: CASSEILLGRGNQPQHF; CDR3 DNA: TGTGCCAGCAGTGAAATACTACTTGGCAGGGGCAATCAGCCCCAGCATTTT; D gene: .; V gene: TRBV6-1; clone size: once; J gene: TRBJ1-5
CDR3 protein: CASTQGGNTEAFF; CDR3 DNA: TGTGCCAGCACCCAAGGGGGGAACACTGAAGCTTTCTTT; D gene: .; V gene: TRBV5-4; clone size: .; J gene: TRBJ1-1